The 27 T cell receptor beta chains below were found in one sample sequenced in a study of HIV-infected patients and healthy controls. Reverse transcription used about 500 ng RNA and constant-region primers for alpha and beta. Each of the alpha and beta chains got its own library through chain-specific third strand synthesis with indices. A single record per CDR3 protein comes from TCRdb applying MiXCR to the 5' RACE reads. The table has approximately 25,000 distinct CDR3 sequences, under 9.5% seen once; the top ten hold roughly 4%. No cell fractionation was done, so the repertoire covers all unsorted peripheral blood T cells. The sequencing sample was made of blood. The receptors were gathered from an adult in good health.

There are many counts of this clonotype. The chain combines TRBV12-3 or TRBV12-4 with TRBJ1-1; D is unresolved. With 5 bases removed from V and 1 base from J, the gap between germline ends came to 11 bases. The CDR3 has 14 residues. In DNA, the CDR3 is TGTGCCAGCAGTCCCTATGAGGAGAACACTGAAGCTTTCTTT. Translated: CASSPYEENTEAFF.

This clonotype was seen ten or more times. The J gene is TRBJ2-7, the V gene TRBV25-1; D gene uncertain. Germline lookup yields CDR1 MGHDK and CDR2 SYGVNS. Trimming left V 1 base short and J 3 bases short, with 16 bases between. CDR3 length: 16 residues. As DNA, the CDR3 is TGTGCCAGCAGTGAATTAAAGAGAGAAGGGATCTACGAGCAGTACTTC. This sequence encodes CASSELKREGIYEQYF.

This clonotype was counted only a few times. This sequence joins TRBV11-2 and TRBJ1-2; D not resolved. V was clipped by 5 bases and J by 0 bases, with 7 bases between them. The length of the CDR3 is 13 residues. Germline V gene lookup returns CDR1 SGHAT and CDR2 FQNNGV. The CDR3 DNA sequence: TGTGCCAGCAGCCCCAGTTCTAACTATGGCTACACCTTC. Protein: CASSPSSNYGYTF.

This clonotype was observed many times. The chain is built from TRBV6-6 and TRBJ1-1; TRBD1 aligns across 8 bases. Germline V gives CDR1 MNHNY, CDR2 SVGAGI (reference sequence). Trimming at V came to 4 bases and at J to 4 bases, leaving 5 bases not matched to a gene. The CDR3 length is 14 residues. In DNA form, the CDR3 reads TGTGCCAGCAGTTTCGGACAGGGTATCACTGAAGCTTTCTTT. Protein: CASSFGQGITEAFF.

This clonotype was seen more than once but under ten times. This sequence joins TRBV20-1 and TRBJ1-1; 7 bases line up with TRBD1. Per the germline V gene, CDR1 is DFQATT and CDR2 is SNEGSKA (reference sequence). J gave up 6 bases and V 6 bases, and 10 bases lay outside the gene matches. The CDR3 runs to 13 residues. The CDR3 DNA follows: TGCAGTGCCAAAACGGGACAGATATCTGAAGCTTTCTTT. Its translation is CSAKTGQISEAFF.

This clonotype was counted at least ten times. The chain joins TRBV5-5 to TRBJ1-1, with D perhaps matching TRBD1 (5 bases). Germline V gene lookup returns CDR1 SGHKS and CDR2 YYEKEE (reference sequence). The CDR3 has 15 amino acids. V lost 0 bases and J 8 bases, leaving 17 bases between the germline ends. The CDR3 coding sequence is TGTGCCAGCAGCTTGGCCGTGGGGGAGTCCCCAGAAGCTTTCTTT. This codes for CASSLAVGESPEAFF.

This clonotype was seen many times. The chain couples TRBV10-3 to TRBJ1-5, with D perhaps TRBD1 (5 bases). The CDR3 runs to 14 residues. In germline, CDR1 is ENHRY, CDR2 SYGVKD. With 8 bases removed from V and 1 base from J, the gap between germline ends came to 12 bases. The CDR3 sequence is CAIRDGVSNQPQHF. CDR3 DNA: TGTGCCATCCGGGACGGAGTGAGCAATCAGCCCCAGCATTTT.

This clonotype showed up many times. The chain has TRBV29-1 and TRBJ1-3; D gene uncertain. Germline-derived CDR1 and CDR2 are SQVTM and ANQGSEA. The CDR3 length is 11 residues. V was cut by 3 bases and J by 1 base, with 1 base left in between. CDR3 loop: CSVESGNTIYF. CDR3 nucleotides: TGCAGCGTTGAGTCTGGAAACACCATATATTTT.

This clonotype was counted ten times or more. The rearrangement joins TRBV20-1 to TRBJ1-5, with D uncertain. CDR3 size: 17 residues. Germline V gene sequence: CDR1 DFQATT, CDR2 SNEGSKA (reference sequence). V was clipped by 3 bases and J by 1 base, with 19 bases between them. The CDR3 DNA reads TGCAGTGCTAGGGAAGCGCGTGGGATGATAAGCAATCAGCCCCAGCATTTT. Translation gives CSAREARGMISNQPQHF.

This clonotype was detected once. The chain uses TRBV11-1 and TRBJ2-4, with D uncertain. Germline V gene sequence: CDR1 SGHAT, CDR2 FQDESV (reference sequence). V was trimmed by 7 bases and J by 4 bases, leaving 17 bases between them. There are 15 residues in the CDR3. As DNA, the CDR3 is TGTGCCAGCACCTGGTCGCCGGACCCAAAAAACATTCAGTACTTC. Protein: CASTWSPDPKNIQYF.

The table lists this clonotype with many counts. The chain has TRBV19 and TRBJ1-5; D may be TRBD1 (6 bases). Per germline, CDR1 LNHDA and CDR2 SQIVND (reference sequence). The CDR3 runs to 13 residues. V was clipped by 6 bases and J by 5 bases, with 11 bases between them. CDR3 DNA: TGTGCCAGTAGAATACCAGGGGATCAGCCCCAGCATTTT. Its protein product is CASRIPGDQPQHF.

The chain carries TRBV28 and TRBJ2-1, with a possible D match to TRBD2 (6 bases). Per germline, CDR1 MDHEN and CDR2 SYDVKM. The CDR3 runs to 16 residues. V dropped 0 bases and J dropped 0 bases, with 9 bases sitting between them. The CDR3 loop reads CASSLCRDCSYNEQFF. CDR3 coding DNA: TGTGCCAGCAGTTTATGTCGGGACTGCTCCTACAATGAGCAGTTCTTC.

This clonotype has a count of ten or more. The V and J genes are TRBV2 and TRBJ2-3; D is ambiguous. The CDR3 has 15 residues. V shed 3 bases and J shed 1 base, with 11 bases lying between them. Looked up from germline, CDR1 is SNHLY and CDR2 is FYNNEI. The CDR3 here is CASSDTAAGTDTQYF. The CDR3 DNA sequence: TGTGCCAGCAGTGATACAGCTGCCGGCACAGATACGCAGTATTTT.

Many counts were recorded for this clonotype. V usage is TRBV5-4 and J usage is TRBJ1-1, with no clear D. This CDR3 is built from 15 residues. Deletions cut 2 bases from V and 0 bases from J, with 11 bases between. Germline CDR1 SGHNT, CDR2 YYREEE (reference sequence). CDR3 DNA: TGTGCCAGCAGCTTAAAGACACGGATGAACACTGAAGCTTTCTTT. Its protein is CASSLKTRMNTEAFF.

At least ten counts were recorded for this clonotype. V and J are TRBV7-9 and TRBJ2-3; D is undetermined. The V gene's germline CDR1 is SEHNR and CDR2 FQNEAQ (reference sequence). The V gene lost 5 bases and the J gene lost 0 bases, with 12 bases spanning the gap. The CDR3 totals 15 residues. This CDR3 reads CASSLTDTSTDTQYF. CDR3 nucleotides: TGTGCCAGCAGCCTGACCGATACAAGCACAGATACGCAGTATTTT.

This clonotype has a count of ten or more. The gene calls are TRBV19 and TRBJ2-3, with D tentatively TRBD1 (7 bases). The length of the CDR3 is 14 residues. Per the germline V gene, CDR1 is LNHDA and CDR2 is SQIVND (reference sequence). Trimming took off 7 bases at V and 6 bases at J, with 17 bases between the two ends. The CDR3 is CASTLRGTDDTQYF. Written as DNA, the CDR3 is TGTGCCAGTACCCTACGGGGGACAGACGATACGCAGTATTTT.

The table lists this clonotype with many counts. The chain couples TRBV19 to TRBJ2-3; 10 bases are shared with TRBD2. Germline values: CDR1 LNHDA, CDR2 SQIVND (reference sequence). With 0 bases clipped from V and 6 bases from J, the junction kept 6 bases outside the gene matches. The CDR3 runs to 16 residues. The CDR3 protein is CASSIEERGGLDTQYF. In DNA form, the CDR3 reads TGTGCCAGTAGTATAGAGGAGCGGGGGGGCCTTGATACGCAGTATTTT. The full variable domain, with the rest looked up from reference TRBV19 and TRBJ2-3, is DGGITQSPKYLFRKEGQNVTLSCEQNLNHDAMYWYRQDPGQGLRLIYYSQIVNDFQKGDIAEGYSVSREKKESFPLTVTSAQKNPTAFYLCASSIEERGGLDTQYFGPGTRLTVL.

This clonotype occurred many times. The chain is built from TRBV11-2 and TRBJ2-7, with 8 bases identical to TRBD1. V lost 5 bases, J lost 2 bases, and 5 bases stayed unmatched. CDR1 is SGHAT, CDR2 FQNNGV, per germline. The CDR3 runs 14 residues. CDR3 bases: TGTGCCAGCAGCCCCGGGACAGGAGCCTACGAGCAGTACTTC. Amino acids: CASSPGTGAYEQYF.

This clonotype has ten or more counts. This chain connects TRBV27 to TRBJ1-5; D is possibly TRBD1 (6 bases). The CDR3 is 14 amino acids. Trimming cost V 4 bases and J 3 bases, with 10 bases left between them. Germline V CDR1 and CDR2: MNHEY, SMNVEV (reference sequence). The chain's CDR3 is CASSWGADNQPQHF. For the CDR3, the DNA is TGTGCCAGCAGTTGGGGGGCTGACAATCAGCCCCAGCATTTT.

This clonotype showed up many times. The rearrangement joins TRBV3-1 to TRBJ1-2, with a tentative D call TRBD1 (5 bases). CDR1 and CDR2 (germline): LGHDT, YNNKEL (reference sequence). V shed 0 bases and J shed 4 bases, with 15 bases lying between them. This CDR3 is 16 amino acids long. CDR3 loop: CASSQDPGQGAYGYTF. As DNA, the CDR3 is TGTGCCAGCAGCCAAGATCCGGGGCAGGGAGCCTATGGCTACACCTTC.

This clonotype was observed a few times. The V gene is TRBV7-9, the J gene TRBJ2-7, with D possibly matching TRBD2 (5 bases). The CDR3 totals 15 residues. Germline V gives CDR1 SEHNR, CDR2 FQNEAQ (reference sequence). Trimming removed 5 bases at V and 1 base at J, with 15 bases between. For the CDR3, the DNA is TGTGCCAGCAGCCGGGGAGCCACCACTTCCTACGAGCAGTACTTC. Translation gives CASSRGATTSYEQYF.

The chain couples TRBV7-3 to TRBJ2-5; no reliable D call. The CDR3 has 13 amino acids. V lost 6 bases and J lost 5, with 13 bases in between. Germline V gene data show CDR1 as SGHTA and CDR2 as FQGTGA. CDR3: CASSQLPQETQYF. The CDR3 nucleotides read TGTGCCAGCAGTCAGTTACCCCAGGAGACCCAGTACTTC.

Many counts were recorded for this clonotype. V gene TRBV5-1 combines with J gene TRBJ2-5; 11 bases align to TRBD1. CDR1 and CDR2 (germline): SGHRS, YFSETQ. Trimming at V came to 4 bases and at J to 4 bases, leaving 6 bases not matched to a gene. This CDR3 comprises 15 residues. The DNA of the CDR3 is TGCGCCAGCAGCCTAATGGACAGGGGGCCAGAGACCCAGTACTTC. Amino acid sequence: CASSLMDRGPETQYF.

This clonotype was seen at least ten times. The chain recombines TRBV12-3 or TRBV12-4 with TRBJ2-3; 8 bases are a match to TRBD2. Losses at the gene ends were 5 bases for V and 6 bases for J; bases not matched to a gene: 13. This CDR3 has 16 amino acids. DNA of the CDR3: TGTGCCAGCAGTCTTTTCGGGCGGGGGGCCCCGGATACGCAGTATTTT. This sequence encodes CASSLFGRGAPDTQYF.

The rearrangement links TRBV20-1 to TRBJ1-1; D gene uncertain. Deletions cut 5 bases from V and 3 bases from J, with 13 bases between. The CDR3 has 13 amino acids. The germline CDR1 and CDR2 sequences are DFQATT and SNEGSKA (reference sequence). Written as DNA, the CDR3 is TGCAGTGCTCCGTCGGGGAGGGACACTGAAGCTTTCTTT. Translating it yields CSAPSGRDTEAFF.

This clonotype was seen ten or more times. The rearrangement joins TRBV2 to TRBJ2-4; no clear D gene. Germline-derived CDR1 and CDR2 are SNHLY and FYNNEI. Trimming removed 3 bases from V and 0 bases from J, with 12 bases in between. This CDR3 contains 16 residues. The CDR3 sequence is CASSEENLLAKNIQYF. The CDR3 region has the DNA TGTGCCAGCAGTGAGGAGAATTTACTAGCCAAAAACATTCAGTACTTC.

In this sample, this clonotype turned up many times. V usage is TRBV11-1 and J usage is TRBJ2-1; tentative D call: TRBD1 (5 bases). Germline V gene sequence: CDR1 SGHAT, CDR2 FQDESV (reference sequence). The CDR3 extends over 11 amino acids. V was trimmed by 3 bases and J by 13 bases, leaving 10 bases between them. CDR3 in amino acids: CASSFRQGQFF. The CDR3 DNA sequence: TGTGCCAGCAGCTTCCGGCAGGGCCAGTTCTTC. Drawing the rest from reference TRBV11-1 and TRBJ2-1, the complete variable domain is EAEVAQSPRYKITEKSQAVAFWCDPISGHATLYWYRQILGQGPELLVQFQDESVVDDSQLPKDRFSAERLKGVDSTLKIQPAELGDSAMYLCASSFRQGQFFGPGTRLTVL.